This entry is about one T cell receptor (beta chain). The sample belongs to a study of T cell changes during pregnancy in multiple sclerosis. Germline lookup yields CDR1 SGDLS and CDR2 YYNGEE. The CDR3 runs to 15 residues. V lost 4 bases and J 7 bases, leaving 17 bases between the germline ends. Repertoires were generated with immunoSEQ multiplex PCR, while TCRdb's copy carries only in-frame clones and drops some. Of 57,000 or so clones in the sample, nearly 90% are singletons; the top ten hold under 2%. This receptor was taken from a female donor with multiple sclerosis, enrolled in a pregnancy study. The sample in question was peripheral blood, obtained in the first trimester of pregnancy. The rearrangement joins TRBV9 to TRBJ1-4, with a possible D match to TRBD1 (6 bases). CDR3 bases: TGTGCCAGCAGCCCAAGGGGGGGGGTCAGTGAAAAACTGTTTTTT. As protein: CASSPRGGVSEKLFF.